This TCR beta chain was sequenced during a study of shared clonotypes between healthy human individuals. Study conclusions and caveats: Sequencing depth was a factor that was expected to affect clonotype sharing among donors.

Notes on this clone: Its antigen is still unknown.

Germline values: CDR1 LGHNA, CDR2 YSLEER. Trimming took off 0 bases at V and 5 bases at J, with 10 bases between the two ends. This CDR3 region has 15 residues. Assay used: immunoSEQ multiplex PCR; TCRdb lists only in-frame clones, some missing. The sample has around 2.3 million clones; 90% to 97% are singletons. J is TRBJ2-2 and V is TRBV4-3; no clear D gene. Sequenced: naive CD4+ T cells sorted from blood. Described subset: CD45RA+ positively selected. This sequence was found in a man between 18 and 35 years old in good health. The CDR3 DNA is TGCGCCAGCAGCCAAGAGGGCTTTAGGACCGGGGAGCTGTTTTTT. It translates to CASSQEGFRTGELFF.